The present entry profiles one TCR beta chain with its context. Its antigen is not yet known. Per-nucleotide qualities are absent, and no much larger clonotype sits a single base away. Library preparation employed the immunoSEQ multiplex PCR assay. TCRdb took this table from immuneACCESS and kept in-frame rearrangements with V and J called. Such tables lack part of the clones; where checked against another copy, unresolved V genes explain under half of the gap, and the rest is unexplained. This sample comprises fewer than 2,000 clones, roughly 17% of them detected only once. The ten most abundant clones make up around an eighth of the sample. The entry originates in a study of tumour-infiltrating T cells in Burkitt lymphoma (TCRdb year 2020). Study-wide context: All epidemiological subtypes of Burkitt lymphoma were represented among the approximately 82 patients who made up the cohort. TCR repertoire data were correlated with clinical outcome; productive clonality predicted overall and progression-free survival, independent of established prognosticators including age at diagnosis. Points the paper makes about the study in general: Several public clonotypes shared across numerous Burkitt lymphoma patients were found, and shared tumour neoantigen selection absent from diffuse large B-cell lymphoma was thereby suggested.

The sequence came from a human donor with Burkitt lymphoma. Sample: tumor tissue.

The DNA reads as follows: TGTGCCAGCAGTTTTACCCGACAGGGAGGGTACGAGCAGTACTTC. The encoded protein is CASSFTRQGGYEQYF. The sequence is built from TRBV28 and TRBJ2-7; the D assignment is uncertain and may be TRBD1 or TRBD2, with 7 bases supporting each. V gives up 3 bases and J gives up 4 bases, and the segment between their germline ends measures 16 bases. The CDR3, cysteine through phenylalanine, is 15 amino acids long. Only CDR3 DNA is held: 45 bases, read in frame from base 1. According to the germline V gene, CDR1 reads MDHEN and CDR2 reads SYDVKM.